A selection of T cell receptor beta chains follows, all from one sample in a study of resident and recirculating memory T cells in vitiligo. Assay: immunoSEQ multiplex PCR; the TCRdb copy retains only in-frame clones and omits some. Of tens of thousands of clones in the sample, just over 90% were seen once. The sample taken for sequencing was blood. Receptor source: a male donor with vitiligo. CDR3s include the opening cysteine and the closing phenylalanine or tryptophan. The D gene is left open where the match is weak. Part of the rows lack a size; the others show once, few, many or a class for expanded clones.

TRBJ2-5,NA,TRBV9,NA,CASSVVGLTQETQYF,TGTGCCAGCAGCGTAGTGGGACTGACCCAAGAGACCCAGTACTTC
TRBJ2-1,NA,TRBV7-8,NA,CASSLNYLSSYNEQFF,TGTGCCAGCAGCTTGAACTACTTGAGCTCCTACAATGAGCAGTTCTTC
TRBJ2-3,TRBD1,TRBV29-1,few,CSLAGTGLTDTQYF,TGCAGCCTTGCCGGGACAGGGCTCACAGATACGCAGTATTTT
TRBJ2-7,TRBD2,TRBV4-3,NA,CASSQDLAGAYEQYF,TGCGCCAGCAGCCAAGATCTAGCGGGAGCCTACGAGCAGTACTTC
TRBJ2-7,TRBD1,TRBV6-6,NA,CASSDRGVHEQYF,TGTGCCAGCAGCGACAGGGGGGTCCACGAGCAGTACTTC
TRBJ2-5,NA,TRBV14,NA,CASSQGLAYQETQYF,TGTGCCAGCAGCCAAGGCCTAGCGTACCAAGAGACCCAGTACTTC
TRBJ2-7,NA,TRBV28,NA,CASSQNHYEQYF,TGTGCCAGCAGCCAAAATCATTACGAGCAGTACTTC
TRBJ2-1,TRBD1,TRBV27,NA,CASSLLLGTAYNEQFF,TGTGCCAGCAGTTTACTTTTAGGGACAGCTTACAATGAGCAGTTCTTC
TRBJ1-4,NA,TRBV6-6,NA,CASSFPTGQGEKLFF,TGTGCCAGCAGTTTCCCGACAGGCCAGGGAGAAAAACTGTTTTTT
TRBJ2-7,TRBD2,TRBV28,NA,CASRLGGAGEQYF,TGTGCCAGCCGTCTGGGAGGGGCGGGTGAGCAGTACTTC
TRBJ2-7,NA,TRBV11-2,NA,CASSLVGSWYEQYF,TGTGCCAGCAGCTTAGTTGGTAGCTGGTACGAGCAGTACTTC
TRBJ2-1,TRBD2,TRBV4-1,NA,CASSQDQGLGLSEQFF,TGCGCCAGCAGCCAAGATCAGGGACTAGGTTTGAGTGAGCAGTTCTTC
TRBJ2-1,TRBD2,TRBV6-6,NA,CASGTRFPFF,TGTGCCAGCGGGACTAGATTTCCGTTCTTC
TRBJ1-5,TRBD1,TRBV28,NA,CASSPHPGQRRYQPQHF,TGTGCCAGCAGTCCCCACCCGGGACAGCGGCGGTATCAGCCCCAGCATTTT
TRBJ2-3,TRBD2,TRBV2,NA,CASAAGVYFGDF,TGTGCCAGCGCCGCGGGGGTCTATTTCGGGGATTTT
TRBJ2-5,TRBD2,TRBV7-2,NA,CASSLRLAETQYF,TGTGCCAGCAGCCTGCGACTAGCGGAGACCCAGTACTTC
TRBJ2-7,NA,TRBV30,NA,CACDILTYEQYF,TGTGCCTGCGACATTCTAACTTACGAGCAGTACTTC
TRBJ1-2,TRBD1,TRBV19,NA,CASSRQGSNYGYTF,TGTGCCAGTAGTAGACAGGGATCTAACTATGGCTACACCTTC
TRBJ1-3,NA,TRBV6-1,NA,CASSEAVTGTSGNTIYF,TGTGCCAGCAGTGAAGCGGTAACAGGGACCTCTGGAAACACCATATATTTT
TRBJ2-7,TRBD2,TRBV6-1,few,CASSGPTSGDAYEQYF,TGTGCCAGCAGTGGGCCGACTAGCGGGGATGCATACGAGCAGTACTTC
TRBJ2-1,NA,TRBV28,NA,CASSLDPTENEQFF,TGTGCCAGCAGTCTCGACCCGACAGAGAATGAGCAGTTCTTC
TRBJ2-7,NA,TRBV28,NA,CASSLWQGIYEQYF,TGTGCCAGCAGTTTGTGGCAGGGTATCTACGAGCAGTACTTC
TRBJ1-1,NA,TRBV6-5,once,CASRTDIYGTEAFF,TGTGCCAGCAGGACGGACATCTACGGCACTGAAGCTTTCTTT
TRBJ1-1,TRBD1,TRBV11-1,NA,CASSLGDRGTEAFF,TGTGCCAGCAGCTTAGGGGACAGGGGCACTGAAGCTTTCTTT
TRBJ2-2,TRBD1,TRBV28,NA,CASNWDSGMTPNTGELFF,TGTGCCAGCAACTGGGACAGCGGAATGACCCCGAACACCGGGGAGCTGTTTTTT
TRBJ2-1,TRBD2,TRBV7-2,NA,CASSSYPGAGDEQFF,TGTGCCAGCAGCTCATACCCAGGAGCGGGAGATGAGCAGTTCTTC
TRBJ2-5,TRBD1,TRBV27,NA,CASSLRGRETQYF,TGTGCCAGCAGCTTGAGGGGGCGGGAGACCCAGTACTTC
TRBJ2-6,TRBD1,TRBV5-4,once,CASSFRVVKTGAAGANVLTF,TGTGCCAGCAGCTTTAGAGTTGTAAAGACAGGGGCGGCTGGGGCCAACGTCCTGACTTTC
TRBJ2-3,NA,TRBV10-3,NA,CAISARTDATDTQYF,TGTGCCATCAGTGCCCGGACAGACGCCACAGATACGCAGTATTTT
TRBJ2-1,TRBD2,TRBV4-1,NA,CASSQKGLAGARSYNEQFF,TGCGCCAGCAGCCAAAAGGGACTAGCGGGAGCGAGGTCCTACAATGAGCAGTTCTTC
TRBJ1-1,NA,TRBV25-1,NA,CASSGLVGGGSMNTEAFF,TGTGCCAGCAGTGGCCTGGTTGGGGGGGGATCTATGAACACTGAAGCTTTCTTT
TRBJ1-1,TRBD1,TRBV19,NA,CASSRGGVGRGTSEAFF,TGTGCCAGTAGCCGAGGTGGTGTAGGCAGGGGGACATCTGAAGCTTTCTTT
TRBJ1-2,TRBD1,TRBV29-1,once,CSVVRTGGVYGYTF,TGCAGCGTGGTACGGACAGGGGGGGTCTATGGCTACACCTTC
TRBJ1-2,NA,TRBV7-6,NA,CASSFDTYGYTF,TGTGCCAGCAGCTTCGACACCTATGGCTACACCTTC
TRBJ2-7,TRBD1,TRBV7-6,NA,CASSPRQGSYEQYF,TGTGCCAGCAGCCCCCGACAGGGGTCCTACGAGCAGTACTTC
TRBJ2-2,TRBD2,TRBV9,NA,CASSVSRRGGTNTGELFF,TGTGCCAGCAGCGTATCGCGTCGGGGGGGGACGAACACCGGGGAGCTGTTTTTT
TRBJ2-3,TRBD2,TRBV4-1,once,CASSQGLAGVGTQYF,TGCGCCAGCAGCCAGGGACTAGCGGGAGTAGGTACGCAGTATTTT
TRBJ1-4,TRBD1,TRBV28,NA,CASSFRQGGEKLFF,TGTGCCAGCAGCTTCAGACAGGGTGGCGAAAAACTGTTTTTT
TRBJ1-5,TRBD1,TRBV4-2,medium-sized,CASSPGTDFTQPQHF,TGTGCCAGCAGTCCCGGGACAGACTTCACACAGCCCCAGCATTTT
TRBJ2-3,NA,TRBV6-6,NA,CASSTGTSGDTQYF,TGTGCCAGCAGTACAGGGACCTCCGGAGATACGCAGTATTTT
TRBJ2-5,TRBD2,TRBV9,NA,CASSSSPGLDKETQYF,TGTGCCAGCAGCTCTTCCCCGGGACTAGATAAAGAGACCCAGTACTTC
TRBJ1-1,NA,TRBV2,NA,CASSVYGGGTEAFF,TGTGCCAGCAGTGTATACGGGGGTGGGACTGAAGCTTTCTTT
TRBJ2-2,TRBD2,TRBV11-2,NA,CASSHPGLAGSTGELFF,TGTGCCAGCAGTCACCCGGGGCTAGCGGGAAGCACCGGGGAGCTGTTTTTT
TRBJ1-2,TRBD1,TRBV18,NA,CASSPTGGQGALITF,TGTGCCAGCTCACCGACCGGTGGACAGGGGGCTTTAATCACCTTC
TRBJ2-7,NA,TRBV7-8,NA,CASSKDSFHEQYF,TGTGCCAGCAGCAAAGACAGTTTCCACGAGCAGTACTTC
TRBJ2-6,NA,TRBV4-2,NA,CASSPTGSGANVLTF,TGTGCCAGCAGCCCAACAGGGTCTGGGGCCAACGTCCTGACTTTC
TRBJ2-3,NA,TRBV27,NA,CASSFAGFNTDTQYF,TGTGCCAGCAGTTTCGCGGGGTTTAACACAGATACGCAGTATTTT
TRBJ2-1,TRBD2,TRBV19,NA,CASRPYRGRTYNEQFF,TGTGCCAGCCGCCCCTACCGCGGGAGGACCTACAATGAGCAGTTCTTC